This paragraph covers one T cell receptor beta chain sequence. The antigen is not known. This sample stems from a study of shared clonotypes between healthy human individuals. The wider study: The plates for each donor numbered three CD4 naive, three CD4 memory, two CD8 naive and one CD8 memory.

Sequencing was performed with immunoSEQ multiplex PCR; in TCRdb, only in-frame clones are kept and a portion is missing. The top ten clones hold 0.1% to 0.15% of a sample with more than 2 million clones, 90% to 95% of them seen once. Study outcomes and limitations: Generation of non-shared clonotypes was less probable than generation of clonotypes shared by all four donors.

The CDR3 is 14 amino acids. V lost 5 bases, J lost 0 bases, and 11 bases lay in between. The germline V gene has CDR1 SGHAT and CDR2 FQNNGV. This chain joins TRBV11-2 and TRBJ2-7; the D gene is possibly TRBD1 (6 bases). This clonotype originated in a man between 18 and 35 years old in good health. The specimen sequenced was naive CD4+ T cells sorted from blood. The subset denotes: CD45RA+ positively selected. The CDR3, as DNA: TGTGCCAGCAGCCTGGACAGTTACTCCTACGAGCAGTACTTC. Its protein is CASSLDSYSYEQYF.